Following are 31 T cell receptor beta chains from one sample sequenced in a study of early T cells in non-severe SARS-CoV-2 infection. TCRdb analysed the 5' RACE reads with MiXCR anew, one entry per CDR3 protein. The data contain tens of thousands of distinct CDR3 sequences, about 6.2% of them singletons. The specimen sequenced was whole blood. The receptors were gathered from an adult who was a healthcare worker with PCR-confirmed SARS-CoV-2 infection or an uninfected control (not recorded which).

The chain uses TRBV27 and TRBJ2-3; D might be TRBD2 (6 bases). V was shortened by 8 bases and J by 1 base, with 16 bases between the two germline ends. This CDR3 is 15 amino acids long. Germline assignment: CDR1 MNHEY and CDR2 SMNVEV (reference sequence). CDR3 nucleotides: TGTGCCAGCTCCGGCCAGGCGGGGCGCACAGATACGCAGTATTTT. Amino acid sequence: CASSGQAGRTDTQYF.

This clonotype was counted many times. The chain is built from TRBV19 and TRBJ1-5, with 9 nucleotides matching TRBD1. The J segment lost 3 bases and the V segment lost 6 bases, leaving 3 bases of the junction unmatched. This CDR3 comprises 14 residues. In germline, CDR1 is LNHDA, CDR2 SQIVND (reference sequence). Here the CDR3 DNA reads TGTGCCAGTAGGGACAGGGGCGACAATCAGCCCCAGCATTTT. Translating it yields CASRDRGDNQPQHF.

Regarding this clonotype: A read error may be the cause here, since a much bigger clone is one base away. This chain joins TRBV29-1 and TRBJ2-7; TRBD2 aligns across 7 bases. Germline lookup yields CDR1 SQVTM and CDR2 ANQGSEA. CDR3 length equals 15 residues. The junction had 11 bases not matched to a gene; V was cut back by 6 bases and J by 0 bases. The CDR3 spells CSVSDPGGCSYEQYF. The CDR3 DNA reads as TGCAGCGTCTCTGATCCGGGAGGATGCTCCTACGAGCAGTACTTC.

The J gene is TRBJ2-6, the V gene TRBV4-1, with D unclear. The V end lost 0 bases, the J end lost 0 bases, and 3 bases lay between the germline ends. The CDR3 has 15 residues. Germline V gene sequence: CDR1 MGHRA, CDR2 YSYEKL. The CDR3 DNA follows: TGCGCCAGCAGCCAAGAAGTCTCTGGGGCCAACGTCCTGACTTTC. Translation: CASSQEVSGANVLTF.

V usage is TRBV2 and J usage is TRBJ2-1, with 8 bases fitting TRBD1. This CDR3 is built from 16 residues. After removal of 4 bases from V and 3 bases from J, the junction contained 8 bases not matched to a gene. Germline V gene lookup returns CDR1 SNHLY and CDR2 FYNNEI. The DNA of the CDR3 is TGTGCCAGCAGTGGGCCAGGGACAGGTTTCTACAATGAGCAGTTCTTC. As protein: CASSGPGTGFYNEQFF.

In this sample, this clonotype turned up many times. The CDR3 nucleotides are TGCAGTGCTAGAGATCGGACACGAGCAAGCGAAGATACGCAGTATTTT. This gives the protein CSARDRTRASEDTQYF. The chain employs TRBV20-1 and TRBJ2-3; possibly TRBD1 for D (5 bases). Trimming stripped 0 bases from V and 5 bases from J, with 18 bases between. CDR1 is DFQATT, CDR2 SNEGSKA, per germline (reference sequence). The CDR3 sequence is 16 residues long.

This clonotype was recorded at least ten times. The J gene is TRBJ1-1, the V gene TRBV5-1; 9 positions agree with TRBD1. This CDR3 is built from 14 residues. V shed 4 bases, J shed 1 base, and the junction held 2 bases outside the gene matches. Looked up from germline, CDR1 is SGHRS and CDR2 is YFSETQ. DNA of the CDR3: TGCGCCAGCAGCAAGGACAGGGGGAACACTGAAGCTTTCTTT. This translates into CASSKDRGNTEAFF.

The rearrangement uses TRBV2 and TRBJ2-1; tentative D call: TRBD2 (5 bases). Trimming removed 7 bases at V and 5 bases at J, with 12 bases between. Germline V gene sequence: CDR1 SNHLY, CDR2 FYNNEI. The CDR3 runs 13 residues. CDR3 residues: CASIRGPNNEQFF. CDR3 nucleotides: TGTGCCAGCATACGAGGGCCGAACAATGAGCAGTTCTTC.

Ten or more counts support this clonotype. The chain couples TRBV5-4 to TRBJ1-2, with no clear D. The germline V and J ends were trimmed by 0 bases and 4 bases, with 10 bases remaining between them. Germline CDR1 is SGHNT and CDR2 is YYREEE (reference sequence). The CDR3 runs to 14 residues. CDR3 bases: TGTGCCAGCAGCTTGGAGGTAAATAGCTATGGCTACACCTTC. It encodes CASSLEVNSYGYTF.

This clonotype has a handful of counts. The V call is TRBV7-9, the J call TRBJ2-1, with no clear D. The CDR3 runs to 14 residues. Trimming cost V 1 base and J 6 bases, with 10 bases left between them. CDR1 is SEHNR and CDR2 is FQNEAQ in the germline V gene (reference sequence). The CDR3 protein is CASSLGNSLNEQFF. CDR3 sequence (DNA): TGTGCCAGCAGCTTAGGGAACAGCCTCAATGAGCAGTTCTTC.

The V and J genes are TRBV6-5 and TRBJ2-1, with D perhaps matching TRBD1 or TRBD2 (5 bases each). This CDR3 region has 13 residues. CDR1 is MNHEY and CDR2 is SVGAGI in the germline V gene. V was clipped by 2 bases and J by 7 bases, with 9 bases between them. CDR3 in amino acids: CASSYREGNEQFF. The CDR3 coding sequence is TGTGCCAGCAGTTACCGTGAGGGGAATGAGCAGTTCTTC.

This clonotype was observed many times. This chain joins TRBV18 and TRBJ1-3; D unclear. The CDR3 is 13 amino acids. The germline gives CDR1 KGHSH, CDR2 LQKENI. V was cut by 2 bases and J by 8 bases, with 10 bases left in between. The chain's CDR3 is CASSPRREDTIYF. The CDR3, as DNA: TGTGCCAGCTCACCAAGAAGGGAGGACACCATATATTTT.

This chain connects TRBV6-6 to TRBJ2-7; 9 nucleotides line up with TRBD2. The trim removed 2 bases at V and 6 bases at J, leaving 5 bases unmatched. Germline CDR1 reads MNHNY; CDR2 reads SVGAGI (reference sequence). The CDR3 totals 14 residues. The CDR3 is CASSYLGLASEQYF. For the CDR3, the DNA is TGTGCCAGCAGTTACCTCGGACTAGCGAGCGAGCAGTACTTC.

This clonotype was observed at least ten times. This rearrangement joins TRBV29-1 to TRBJ2-1; 9 bases agree with TRBD2. Germline V gene lookup returns CDR1 SQVTM and CDR2 ANQGSEA. The V segment lost 7 bases and the J segment 9 bases; nucleotides outside the gene matches: 4. The CDR3 has 11 residues. The DNA of the CDR3 is TGCAGCGGAATTAGCGGGGGTGAGCAGTTCTTC. It yields the protein CSGISGGEQFF.

In its sample, this clonotype was seen many times. V usage is TRBV28 and J usage is TRBJ1-2; D possibly corresponds to TRBD1 (6 bases). The germline V gene encodes CDR1 MDHEN and CDR2 SYDVKM. CDR3 length: 19 amino acids. The ends were cut back, 7 bases at V and 4 bases at J, with 31 bases in the middle. This chain's CDR3 is CASTIGAPGHRTYLYGYTF. The CDR3 DNA is TGTGCCAGCACTATAGGGGCTCCGGGACATAGAACCTACCTCTATGGCTACACCTTC.

This clonotype was recorded many times. This chain joins TRBV28 and TRBJ2-7; D not resolved. The CDR3 totals 11 residues. Germline V CDR1 and CDR2: MDHEN, SYDVKM. V lost 5 bases and J 3 bases, leaving 5 bases between the germline ends. CDR3 DNA sequence: TGTGCCAGCAGTCATTTCTACGAGCAGTACTTC. It is translated as CASSHFYEQYF.

This clonotype was found a few times. The gene calls are TRBV21-1 and TRBJ2-7. TRBV21-1 is reported as a pseudogene. This CDR3 comprises 11 residues. The CDR3 loop reads CASSKIYEQYF. CDR3 coding DNA: TGTGCCAGCAGCAAGATATACGAGCAGTACTTC.

Ten or more counts support this clonotype. The V call is TRBV5-1, the J call TRBJ2-1; TRBD2 might be the D (5 bases). CDR1 and CDR2 from the germline V gene are SGHRS and YFSETQ. V lost 1 base and J 9 bases, leaving 11 bases between the germline ends. The CDR3 totals 13 residues. The CDR3 DNA is TGCGCCAGCAGCTTGTCGCCCAGCGGTGAGCAGTTCTTC. Translation gives CASSLSPSGEQFF.

Judged by abundance, this clonotype is medium-sized. The chain employs TRBV14 and TRBJ2-1; D is unclear. The germline V gene has CDR1 SGHDN and CDR2 FVKESK. V lost 2 bases to trimming and J lost 0 bases, with 11 bases between them. This CDR3 comprises 16 residues. CDR3 sequence (DNA): TGTGCCAGCAGCCAACCCCAACTTAGCTCCTACAATGAGCAGTTCTTC. This sequence encodes CASSQPQLSSYNEQFF.

This clonotype was picked up a small number of times. The genes are TRBV29-1 and TRBJ1-2; D gene unclear. The germline V gene has CDR1 SQVTM and CDR2 ANQGSEA. V lost 4 bases and J 4 bases, leaving 4 bases between the germline ends. The CDR3 loop spans 10 amino acids. The CDR3 here is CSVAGYGYTF. CDR3 bases: TGCAGCGTTGCCGGCTATGGCTACACCTTC.

This clonotype has a handful of counts. This chain links TRBV4-3 with TRBJ1-1; 7 positions agree with TRBD1. Trimming took 1 base from V and 1 from J; bases not matched to a gene: 12. Germline V gene lookup returns CDR1 LGHNA and CDR2 YSLEER. CDR3 length equals 18 residues. CDR3 protein: CASSQVVRQGRQNTEAFF. The CDR3 nucleotides read TGCGCCAGCAGCCAAGTCGTCCGACAGGGCAGGCAGAACACTGAAGCTTTCTTT.

This clonotype was observed many times. The chain has TRBV11-2 and TRBJ2-2, with D hard to call. V lost 6 bases to trimming and J lost 5 bases, with 4 bases between them. This CDR3 region has 11 residues. The V gene's germline CDR1 is SGHAT and CDR2 FQNNGV. The DNA of the CDR3 is TGTGCCAGCAGTTCGACCGGGGAGCTGTTTTTT. This encodes CASSSTGELFF. The full variable domain, rest sourced from reference TRBV11-2 and TRBJ2-2, is EAGVAQSPRYKIIEKRQSVAFWCNPISGHATLYWYQQILGQGPKLLIQFQNNGVVDDSQLPKDRFSAERLKGVDSTLKIQPAKLEDSAVYLCASSSTGELFFGEGSRLTVL.

The chain recombines TRBV19 with TRBJ2-7; D call uncertain. From germline, CDR1 is LNHDA and CDR2 SQIVND (reference sequence). V lost 5 bases, J lost 9 bases, and 17 bases lay in between. The CDR3 extends over 13 amino acids. The CDR3 is CASSSEPENRQYF. CDR3 sequence (DNA): TGTGCCAGTAGTTCGGAACCGGAGAACCGGCAGTACTTC.

This chain uses TRBV6-4 with TRBJ2-6, with D unresolved. This CDR3 has 14 amino acids. The V and J ends lost 3 bases and 4 bases respectively, with 7 bases between them. Germline V gene data show CDR1 as MRHNA and CDR2 as SNTAGT. In DNA, the CDR3 is TGTGCCAGCAGTGAAGGGTTGGGGGCCAACGTCCTGACTTTC. It is translated as CASSEGLGANVLTF.

This clonotype was detected ten times or more. V gene TRBV20-1 combines with J gene TRBJ2-7; D is possibly TRBD1 (6 bases). The CDR3 spans 12 residues. Germline V gene data show CDR1 as DFQATT and CDR2 as SNEGSKA (reference sequence). Trimming removed 4 bases from V and 2 bases from J, with 9 bases in between. The CDR3 nucleotides read TGCAGTGCTACAGGGACAACCTACGAGCAGTACTTC. Amino acid sequence: CSATGTTYEQYF.

This clonotype appeared many times. This chain links TRBV20-1 with TRBJ2-1; the D gene is possibly TRBD2 (5 bases). CDR3 length equals 15 residues. Germline V CDR1 and CDR2: DFQATT, SNEGSKA (reference sequence). With 6 bases removed from V and 7 bases from J, the gap between germline ends came to 22 bases. CDR3 sequence reads: CSAEAGAGVTNEQFF. The DNA for the CDR3 is TGCAGTGCAGAGGCAGGAGCCGGGGTAACAAATGAGCAGTTCTTC.

The chain carries TRBV4-3 and TRBJ2-3; D is ambiguous. The CDR3 runs 15 residues. V was shortened by 0 bases and J by 2 bases, with 9 bases between the two germline ends. Germline CDR1 LGHNA, CDR2 YSLEER. DNA of the CDR3: TGCGCCAGCAGCCAAGACAGACCGGCCACAGATACGCAGTATTTT. It is translated as CASSQDRPATDTQYF.

In its sample, this clonotype was seen many times. The CDR3 loop reads CSARESMDRPNEQYF. The CDR3 coding sequence is TGCAGTGCTAGAGAGTCGATGGACAGGCCCAACGAGCAGTACTTC. This chain joins TRBV20-1 and TRBJ2-7; 7 positions agree with TRBD1. V was clipped by 0 bases and J by 5 bases; unmatched bases: 10. Germline CDR1 DFQATT, CDR2 SNEGSKA (reference sequence). The CDR3 consists of 15 residues.

The CDR3 region is CSAGHSSYNEQFF. CDR3 nucleotides: TGCAGCGCTGGGCACAGCTCCTACAATGAGCAGTTCTTC. The gene calls are TRBV29-1 and TRBJ2-1; D remains unclear. V was clipped by 7 bases and J by 0 bases, with 10 bases between them. CDR3 length: 13 amino acids. In germline, CDR1 is SQVTM, CDR2 ANQGSEA.

The table lists this clonotype with a few counts. V is TRBV6-2 or TRBV6-3 and J is TRBJ2-3, with TRBD1 identical over 9 bases. Looked up from germline, CDR1 is MNHEY and CDR2 is SVGEGT. The CDR3 sequence is 15 residues long. V lost 7 bases and J lost 3; bases outside the gene matches: 8. The CDR3 spells CASNRQGVTTDTQYF. The CDR3 nucleotides are TGTGCCAGCAACCGACAGGGGGTCACAACAGATACGCAGTATTTT.

This clonotype was observed a handful of times. The chain links TRBV11-3 to TRBJ2-4; a possible D gene is TRBD2 (5 bases). V was clipped by 5 bases and J by 7 bases, with 12 bases between them. The V gene's germline CDR1 is SGHNT and CDR2 YENEEA. The CDR3 runs to 13 residues. The CDR3 nucleotides are TGTGCCAGCAGCAATAGCGCTGGGAACATTCAGTACTTC. Its translation: CASSNSAGNIQYF.